This TCR beta chain originates from a study of regulatory T cells in long-lasting Graves disease. Arm-PCR with iRepertoire HTBI primers amplified the CDR3 regions for these TCR beta libraries. From the multiplex PCR reads, TCRdb called clonotypes with MiXCR, one entry per CDR3 protein. The sample contains about 500,000 distinct CDR3 sequences, about 11% of which appear only once. The time point: newly diagnosed GD, antithyroid drugs for less than 3 months. From PBMCs, RNA was extracted and then used to make the TCR library. Overall study results and limits: Comparison showed that persistent patients shared more public clonotypes (about 2,700) than new patients (about 970).

This clonotype was recorded at least ten times. No antigen is known for it. The CDR3 loop spans 14 amino acids. V dropped 3 bases and J dropped 5 bases, with 12 bases sitting between them. In germline, CDR1 is KGHSH, CDR2 LQKENI. These same records also appear under a second study, on T cells in Graves' hyperthyroidism and ophthalmopathy. That investigation notes: Diagnosis relied on clinical symptoms, serum thyroxine and TRAb, thyroid ultrasound and orbital computed tomography.

The sample in question was peripheral blood mononuclear cells (PBMCs), obtained at new diagnosis, from a patient treated with antithyroid drugs. This chain links TRBV18 with TRBJ2-3, with D unresolved. The clonotype comes from a woman in her twenties or thirties with Graves disease. In DNA, the CDR3 is TGTGCCAGCTCACCCATAAACCTGGGAGATACGCAGTATTTT. It yields the protein CASSPINLGDTQYF. The full variable domain, with the rest looked up from reference TRBV18 and TRBJ2-3, is NAGVMQNPRHLVRRRGQEARLRCSPMKGHSHVYWYRQLPEEGLKFMVYLQKENIIDESGMPKERFSAEFPKEGPSILRIQQVVRGDSAAYFCASSPINLGDTQYFGPGTRLTVL.